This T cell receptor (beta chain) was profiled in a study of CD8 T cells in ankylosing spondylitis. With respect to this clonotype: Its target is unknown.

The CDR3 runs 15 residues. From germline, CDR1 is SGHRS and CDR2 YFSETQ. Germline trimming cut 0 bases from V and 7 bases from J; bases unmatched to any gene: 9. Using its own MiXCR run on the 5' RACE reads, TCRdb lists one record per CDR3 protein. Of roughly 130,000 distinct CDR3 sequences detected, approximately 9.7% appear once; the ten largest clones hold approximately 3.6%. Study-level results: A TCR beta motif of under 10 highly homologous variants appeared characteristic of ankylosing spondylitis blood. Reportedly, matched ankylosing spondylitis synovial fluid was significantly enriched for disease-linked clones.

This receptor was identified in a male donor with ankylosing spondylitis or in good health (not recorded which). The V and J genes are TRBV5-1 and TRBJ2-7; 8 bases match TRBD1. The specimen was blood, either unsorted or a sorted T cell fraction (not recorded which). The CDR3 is CASSLGDRMLGEQYF. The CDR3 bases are TGCGCCAGCAGCTTGGGGGACAGGATGTTGGGTGAGCAGTACTTC.